This T cell receptor (beta chain) was sequenced during a study of T-cell reconstitution after alpha-beta-depleted transplantation in children (dated by TCRdb to 2016 to 2018). Regarding the study in general: The study quantitatively tracked T-cell immune reconstitution after TCRalphabeta/CD19-depleted allogeneic hematopoietic cell transplantation in children using TCR repertoire profiling. Beyond this particular receptor, the publication reports: The apparently early alphabetaT-cell count recovery about two months after transplant was reportedly dependent on only several hundred rapidly expanded clones derived from non-depleted graft cells. Hyperexpanded clone frequencies declined over subsequent months; after one year, T-cell counts and TCRbeta diversity were mostly attributed to newly produced T cells. In some patients, the high TCRbeta diversity seen at day 60 was put down to recipient T cells and intrathymic progenitors that had survived conditioning.

The sample's treatment or condition label, decoded: allogeneic hematopoietic cell transplantation with graft depleted of TCRalphabeta T cells and CD19 B cells. The transplant recipients were children given TCRalphabeta/CD19-depleted allogeneic hematopoietic cell grafts. With respect to this clonotype: The specificity of this receptor is unknown. Base quality data are lacking; no much larger clone is found one base away.

Library preparation used PCR. The data were produced on an Illumina HiSeq 2500. To normalize quantification of the TCRbeta repertoire, the TCR libraries were built with molecular barcoding that relied on unique molecular identifiers. TCRdb reanalyzed the raw reads on its own, using fastp at Q25 for trimming and MiXCR for clone calling, and kept in-frame beta chains. One record per CDR3 amino acid sequence lists the most common genes and DNA. The sample profile shows hundreds of thousands of distinct CDR3 sequences; around 13% of them were found once. The ten largest clones represent 0.79% of the sample. This sequence was found in a girl aged 2 to 10 with congenital amegakaryocytic thrombocytopenia, due to receive a stem cell transplant. The specimen comprised PBMCs, sampled before TCRalphabeta/CD19-depleted stem cell transplant.

The CDR3 amino acid sequence is: CSARNSGQLGTEAFF. In nucleotides, the sequence is TGCAGTGCTAGAAACTCTGGCCAGCTCGGGACTGAAGCTTTCTTT. The chain was built from TRBV20-1 and TRBJ1-1, with the D gene too uncertain to name. From a lookup of the germline V gene (reference sequence), CDR1 and CDR2 are DFQATT and SNEGSKA. Taken from cysteine to phenylalanine, the CDR3 has 15 residues. CDR3 DNA is the only sequence kept; it has 45 bases, read in frame from the first base. Trimming at the junction amounts to 2 bases on V and 5 bases on J, and the germline ends lie 18 bases apart.